These 21 T cell receptor beta chains originate from one sample sequenced in a study of blood T cell repertoires in COVID-19. The assay was immunoSEQ multiplex PCR, and TCRdb's table has in-frame clones only and misses some. The data show roughly 240,000 clones, roughly 86% seen once. The sequencing input was PBMCs or T cells enriched from blood (not recorded which). The origin of the receptors is a woman between 25 and 40 years old with acute COVID-19.

The chain has TRBV4-3 and TRBJ1-2; maybe TRBD1 (5 bases). V was trimmed by 0 bases and J by 2 bases, leaving 13 bases between them. The CDR3 extends over 16 amino acids. The V gene's germline CDR1 is LGHNA and CDR2 YSLEER. The CDR3 protein is CASSQELQAFNYGYTF. The CDR3 DNA reads as TGCGCCAGCAGCCAAGAGCTACAGGCGTTCAACTATGGCTACACCTTC.

This sequence joins TRBV27 and TRBJ1-1; D gene uncertain. Germline V gene lookup returns CDR1 MNHEY and CDR2 SMNVEV (reference sequence). V shed 1 base and J shed 3 bases, with 9 bases lying between them. This CDR3 spans 14 amino acids. The CDR3 region is CASSLYGRDTEAFF. CDR3 DNA sequence: TGTGCCAGCAGTTTATACGGGAGGGACACTGAAGCTTTCTTT.

This clone was counted a few times. The V call is TRBV13, the J call TRBJ1-2; 7 bases are shared with TRBD1. Looked up from germline, CDR1 is PRHDT and CDR2 is FYEKMQ (reference sequence). V shed 1 base and J 4 bases; nucleotides not matched to a gene: 3. The CDR3 totals 14 residues. CDR3 in DNA: TGTGCCAGCAGCTTAGCCAGGGGGATCTATGGCTACACCTTC. Residues: CASSLARGIYGYTF.

The J gene is TRBJ1-2, the V gene TRBV6-4, with TRBD1 matching 9 bases. The germline V gene has CDR1 MRHNA and CDR2 SNTAGT. V was pared by 5 bases and J by 8 bases, with 15 bases of the junction left unmatched. The CDR3 loop spans 16 amino acids. Here the CDR3 reads CASSKTPGTGIGGYTF. CDR3 coding DNA: TGTGCCAGCAGTAAAACTCCCGGGACAGGGATTGGAGGCTACACCTTC.

In this sample, this clone turned up once. The genes are TRBV24-1 and TRBJ2-2; no reliable D call. The V end was cut by 4 bases, the J end by 7 bases, with 6 bases between. CDR3 length equals 12 residues. Per germline, CDR1 KGHDR and CDR2 SFDVKD. DNA for the CDR3: TGTGCCACCAGTGAGGAGTTCGGGGAGCTGTTTTTT. As protein: CATSEEFGELFF.

The genes are TRBV5-1 and TRBJ1-1; maybe TRBD1 (5 bases). The CDR3 loop spans 15 amino acids. V shed 7 bases and J shed 0 bases, with 16 bases lying between them. The V gene's germline CDR1 is SGHRS and CDR2 YFSETQ. DNA of the CDR3: TGCGCCAGCTACCTAGGGGCGGACCTGAACACTGAAGCTTTCTTT. It is translated as CASYLGADLNTEAFF.

Only a few counts were recorded for this clone. The gene calls are TRBV19 and TRBJ2-2, with TRBD1 matching 7 bases. The length of the CDR3 is 18 residues. Germline CDR1 and CDR2: LNHDA and SQIVND (reference sequence). Trimming cost V 9 bases and J 0 bases; bases outside gene matches: 16. The CDR3 sequence: CASWRTGSALANTGELFF. The CDR3 nucleotides read TGTGCCAGCTGGAGGACAGGATCAGCCCTAGCGAACACCGGGGAGCTGTTTTTT.

This rearrangement joins TRBV11-1 to TRBJ1-1; maybe TRBD1 (6 bases). V was trimmed by 0 bases and J by 9 bases, leaving 11 bases between them. The CDR3 covers 13 residues. Germline V lookup: CDR1 SGHAT, CDR2 FQDESV (reference sequence). In DNA form, the CDR3 reads TGTGCCAGCAGCTTAGCGGGGGCGGATCAAGCTTTCTTT. It encodes CASSLAGADQAFF.

V gene TRBV10-3 combines with J gene TRBJ1-2; D is ambiguous. Germline CDR1 is ENHRY and CDR2 is SYGVKD. This CDR3 spans 17 amino acids. The V end was cut by 0 bases, the J end by 4 bases, with 18 bases between. The CDR3 reads CAISESKFVGSGYGYTF. In DNA, the CDR3 is TGTGCCATCAGTGAGTCGAAGTTTGTTGGATCGGGCTATGGCTACACCTTC.

J is TRBJ1-1 and V is TRBV6-2 or TRBV6-3; perhaps TRBD1 as D (6 bases). Germline-derived CDR1 and CDR2 are MNHEY and SVGEGT. The CDR3 contains 15 residues. Trimming stripped 5 bases from V and 6 bases from J, with 19 bases between. The CDR3 nucleotides read TGTGCCAGCAGTAGAGGGACAAGGGGAAGCTCTGAAGCTTTCTTT. As protein: CASSRGTRGSSEAFF.

The chain couples TRBV5-4 to TRBJ2-5, with TRBD2 matching 13 bases. The germline V gene encodes CDR1 SGHNT and CDR2 YYREEE (reference sequence). The CDR3 consists of 16 residues. The ends lost 2 bases at V and 5 bases at J; junction bases unmatched: 6. The CDR3 is CASSFTSGGAEETQYF. The CDR3 bases are TGTGCCAGCAGCTTTACTAGCGGGGGGGCAGAGGAGACCCAGTACTTC.

This rearrangement joins TRBV5-6 to TRBJ1-2; no clear D gene. This CDR3 contains 16 residues. V lost 5 bases to trimming and J lost 0 bases, with 17 bases between them. Germline CDR1 SGHDT, CDR2 YYEEEE. DNA for the CDR3: TGTGCCAGCAGTTGGAGAGACGGGGTATCTAACTATGGCTACACCTTC. It codes for CASSWRDGVSNYGYTF.

For the CDR3, the DNA is TGTGCCAGCAGTCAGACTAGCGGAGGATGGGGAGAGCAGTTCTTC. It translates to CASSQTSGGWGEQFF. The J gene is TRBJ2-1, the V gene TRBV13; 9 bases map to TRBD2. V gave up 6 bases and J gave up 10 bases; unmatched junction bases: 13. This CDR3 region has 15 residues. Germline CDR1 and CDR2: PRHDT and FYEKMQ (reference sequence). Combining the CDR3 with reference TRBV13 and TRBJ2-1 gives the whole variable domain AAGVIQSPRHLIKEKRETATLKCYPIPRHDTVYWYQQGPGQDPQFLISFYEKMQSDKGSIPDRFSAQQFSDYHSELNMSSLELGDSALYFCASSQTSGGWGEQFFGPGTRLTVL.

The V call is TRBV7-9, the J call TRBJ1-2; tentatively, D is TRBD1 (5 bases). This CDR3 contains 12 residues. Trimming cost V 4 bases and J 7 bases, with 10 bases left between them. Germline loops: CDR1 SEHNR, CDR2 FQNEAQ (reference sequence). CDR3 DNA: TGTGCCAGCAGCTCCAGGGTACGTGGCTACACCTTC. Encoded protein: CASSSRVRGYTF.

J is TRBJ2-7 and V is TRBV6-2 or TRBV6-3; 9 nucleotides line up with TRBD2. CDR1 MNHEY and CDR2 SVGEGT come from the germline V gene. The CDR3 loop spans 14 amino acids. The trim removed 5 bases at V and 2 bases at J, leaving 4 bases unmatched. CDR3 amino acids: CASSIAGATYEQYF. In DNA form, the CDR3 reads TGTGCCAGCAGTATAGCGGGGGCCACCTACGAGCAGTACTTC.

This clone was seen just once. The chain carries TRBV13 and TRBJ2-7, with 12 bases that match TRBD1. This CDR3 has 15 residues. Germline V gene sequence: CDR1 PRHDT, CDR2 FYEKMQ (reference sequence). J lost 4 bases, V lost 5 bases, and 6 bases had no gene match. The DNA for the CDR3 is TGTGCCAGCAGCCAGCCGGGACAGGGGGCTTACGAGCAGTACTTC. Residues: CASSQPGQGAYEQYF. The full variable domain, rest sourced from reference TRBV13 and TRBJ2-7, is AAGVIQSPRHLIKEKRETATLKCYPIPRHDTVYWYQQGPGQDPQFLISFYEKMQSDKGSIPDRFSAQQFSDYHSELNMSSLELGDSALYFCASSQPGQGAYEQYFGPGTRLTVT.

V gene TRBV30 combines with J gene TRBJ2-7; 7 bases fit TRBD1. The germline V gene encodes CDR1 GTSNPN and CDR2 SVGIG (reference sequence). The CDR3 covers 14 residues. The V gene end was trimmed by 2 bases and the J gene end by 2 bases; junction bases not matched to a gene: 6. CDR3 DNA sequence: TGTGCCTGGAGTCCGGGACAGTCTGCCTACGAGCAGTACTTC. Protein sequence: CAWSPGQSAYEQYF.

The CDR3 loop is CASRGRGFTYEQYF. CDR3 coding DNA: TGTGCCAGCAGAGGCAGGGGTTTTACCTACGAGCAGTACTTC. The chain links TRBV2 to TRBJ2-7; D is perhaps TRBD1 (6 bases). There are 14 residues in the CDR3. Germline lookup yields CDR1 SNHLY and CDR2 FYNNEI. V shed 6 bases and J shed 2 bases, with 14 bases lying between them.

The V call is TRBV6-5, the J call TRBJ1-5; 7 nucleotides line up with TRBD1. The junction had 8 bases not matched to a gene; V was cut back by 7 bases and J by 2 bases. This CDR3 region has 15 residues. CDR1 and CDR2 from the germline V gene are MNHEY and SVGAGI. The chain's CDR3 is CASTTTGARNQPQHF. CDR3 sequence (DNA): TGTGCCAGCACCACCACAGGGGCGCGCAATCAGCCCCAGCATTTT.

The J gene is TRBJ1-1, the V gene TRBV11-2, with 11 nucleotides matching TRBD1. The CDR3 is 16 amino acids. V lost 3 bases to trimming and J lost 5 bases; unmatched junction nucleotides: 8. In germline, CDR1 is SGHAT, CDR2 FQNNGV. CDR3 DNA sequence: TGTGCCAGCAGCTTCCCCGGACAGGGGGCGGGTACTGAAGCTTTCTTT. Its protein is CASSFPGQGAGTEAFF.

The chain employs TRBV2 and TRBJ1-5, with 7 nucleotides matching TRBD1. The CDR3 runs 16 residues. Germline CDR1 and CDR2: SNHLY and FYNNEI. J was trimmed by 0 bases and V by 6 bases; bases with no gene match: 8. The CDR3 sequence: CASRRGQSLSNQPQHF. CDR3 coding DNA: TGTGCCAGCAGGAGGGGACAGAGCCTTAGCAATCAGCCCCAGCATTTT. Supplemented by reference TRBV2 and TRBJ1-5, the full variable domain reads EPEVTQTPSHQVTQMGQEVILRCVPISNHLYFYWYRQILGQKVEFLVSFYNNEISEKSEIFDDQFSVERPDGSNFTLKIRSTKLEDSAMYFCASRRGQSLSNQPQHFGDGTRLSIL.